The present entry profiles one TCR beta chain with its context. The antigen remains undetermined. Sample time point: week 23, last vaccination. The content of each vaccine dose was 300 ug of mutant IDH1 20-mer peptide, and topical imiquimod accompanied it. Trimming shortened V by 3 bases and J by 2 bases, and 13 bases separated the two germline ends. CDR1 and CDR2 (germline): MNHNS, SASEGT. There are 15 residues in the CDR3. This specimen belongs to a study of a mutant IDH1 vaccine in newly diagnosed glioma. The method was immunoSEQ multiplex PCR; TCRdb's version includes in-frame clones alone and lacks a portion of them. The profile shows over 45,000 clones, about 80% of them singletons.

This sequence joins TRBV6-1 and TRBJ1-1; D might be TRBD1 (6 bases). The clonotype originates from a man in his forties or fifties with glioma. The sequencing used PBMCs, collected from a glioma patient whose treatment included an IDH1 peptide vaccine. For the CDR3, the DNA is TGTGCCAGCAGTGATCGGGGGCAGGCCAACACTGAAGCTTTCTTT. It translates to CASSDRGQANTEAFF.